Below, one TCR beta chain is given with its context. Antigen: not known. The V segment lost 0 bases and the J segment 3 bases; nucleotides outside the gene matches: 5. The germline CDR1 and CDR2 sequences are MNHEY and SMNVEV (reference sequence). The CDR3 sequence is 15 residues long. The data belong to a study of T cell repertoires in cytomegalovirus infection. Study summary: Public TCR beta signatures indicated both CMV infection and matching HLA type.

Findings and limits, study-wide: The ex vivo response showed dominance by HLA-C-restricted CMV-specific TCR beta clonotypes. Cumulative frequency of public TCR beta families picked out carriers of CMV plus the relevant HLA.

TCRdb processed the reads anew with MiXCR; each CDR3 protein has one entry. This repertoire shows around 77,000 distinct CDR3 sequences, approximately 22% found once; its top ten account for roughly two thirds. The genes are TRBV27 and TRBJ2-7, with 7 bases fitting TRBD1. The TCR originated in a human donor in good health (CMV status not recorded). Some clones in this sample may be carry-over from other donors' samples. The sample consisted of CD8+ T cells from cultured PBMCs, taken from culture after CMV antigen stimulation. CDR3 in DNA: TGTGCCAGCAGTTTATCGCGACAGGGAATCTACGAGCAGTACTTC. It is translated as CASSLSRQGIYEQYF.